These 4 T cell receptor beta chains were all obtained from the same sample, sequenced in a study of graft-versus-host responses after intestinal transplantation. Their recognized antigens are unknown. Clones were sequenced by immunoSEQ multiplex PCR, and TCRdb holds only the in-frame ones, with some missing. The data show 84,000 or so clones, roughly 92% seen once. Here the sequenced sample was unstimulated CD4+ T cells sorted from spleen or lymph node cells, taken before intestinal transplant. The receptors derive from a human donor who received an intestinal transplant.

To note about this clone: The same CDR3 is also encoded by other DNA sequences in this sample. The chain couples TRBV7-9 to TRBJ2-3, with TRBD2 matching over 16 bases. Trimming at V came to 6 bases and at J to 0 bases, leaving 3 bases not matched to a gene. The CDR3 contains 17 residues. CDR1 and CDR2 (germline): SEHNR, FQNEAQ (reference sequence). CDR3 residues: CASRGLAGGPSTDTQYF. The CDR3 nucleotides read TGTGCCAGCAGGGGACTAGCGGGAGGGCCTAGCACAGATACGCAGTATTTT.

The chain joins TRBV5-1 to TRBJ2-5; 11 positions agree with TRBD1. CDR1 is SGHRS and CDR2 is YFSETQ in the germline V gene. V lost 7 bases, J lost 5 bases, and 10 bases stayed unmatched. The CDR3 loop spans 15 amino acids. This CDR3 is CASLRTGGNEETQYF. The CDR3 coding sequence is TGCGCCAGCCTCCGGACAGGGGGCAATGAGGAGACCCAGTACTTC.

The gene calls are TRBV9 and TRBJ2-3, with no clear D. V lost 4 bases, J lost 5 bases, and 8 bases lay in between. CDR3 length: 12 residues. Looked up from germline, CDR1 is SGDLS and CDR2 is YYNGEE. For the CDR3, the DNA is TGTGCCAGCAGCCCCTCCGGAGATACGCAGTATTTT. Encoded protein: CASSPSGDTQYF.

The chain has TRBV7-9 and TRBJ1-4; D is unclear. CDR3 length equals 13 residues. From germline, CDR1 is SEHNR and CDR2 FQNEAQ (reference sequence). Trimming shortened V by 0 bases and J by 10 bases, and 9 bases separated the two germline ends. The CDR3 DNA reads TGTGCCAGCAGCTTAGCGCGGGCAGGAAAACTGTTTTTT. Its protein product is CASSLARAGKLFF.